These 18 T cell receptor beta chains were sequenced from one sample in a study of blood T cells in healthy people across ages. A second roughly 6 to 12 cycle PCR used barcoded and J-beta primers. TCRdb re-derived calls from the 5' RACE reads in MiXCR, one entry per CDR3 protein. The sample lists some 860,000 distinct CDR3 sequences; roughly 56% were seen once. The sequenced sample was blood. The receptor source for this set is a man in his forties or fifties in good health.

The chain recombines TRBV20-1 with TRBJ1-1, with D uncertain. CDR1 is DFQATT and CDR2 is SNEGSKA in the germline V gene (reference sequence). V was trimmed by 3 bases and J by 7 bases, leaving 21 bases between them. CDR3 length: 15 amino acids. CDR3 amino acids: CSASYRRSGLIEAFF. For the CDR3, the DNA is TGCAGTGCTAGTTACCGTAGGAGCGGATTGATTGAAGCTTTCTTT.

This chain joins TRBV20-1 and TRBJ2-3, with no clear D. The CDR3 is 12 amino acids. The germline gives CDR1 DFQATT, CDR2 SNEGSKA (reference sequence). CDR3 in amino acids: CSVSELRDTQYF. CDR3 nucleotide sequence: TGCAGCGTATCTGAACTGCGAGATACGCAGTATTTT.

This rearrangement joins TRBV2 to TRBJ1-6; D possibly corresponds to TRBD1 (5 bases). The CDR3 covers 14 residues. The ends were cut back, 2 bases at V and 7 bases at J, with 9 bases in the middle. Germline V gene sequence: CDR1 SNHLY, CDR2 FYNNEI. CDR3 in amino acids: CASSERQRNSPLHF. The CDR3 DNA sequence: TGTGCCAGCAGTGAACGACAGAGAAATTCACCCCTCCACTTT.

The chain recombines TRBV28 with TRBJ2-7; D is uncertain. The length of the CDR3 is 12 residues. Germline V gene sequence: CDR1 MDHEN, CDR2 SYDVKM. V lost 6 bases to trimming and J lost 9 bases, with 15 bases between them. CDR3 sequence reads: CASSPASPGQYF. CDR3 bases: TGTGCCAGCAGCCCCGCCTCCCCCGGGCAGTACTTC.

The chain has TRBV9 and TRBJ2-5, with a weak D call TRBD2 (7 bases). The end of the DNA fits TRBJ2-7 better, so the J call may be wrong. Germline V gene lookup returns CDR1 SGDLS and CDR2 YYNGEE. There are 15 residues in the CDR3. The CDR3 bases are TGTGCCAGCAGCCCCCACGGGGGGCAAACCTACGAGCAGTACTTC. It specifies CASSPHGGQTYEQYF.

V usage is TRBV20-1 and J usage is TRBJ2-1; 13 positions match TRBD2. CDR1 is DFQATT and CDR2 is SNEGSKA in the germline V gene (reference sequence). There are 15 residues in the CDR3. The junction had 5 bases not matched to a gene; V was cut back by 6 bases and J by 3 bases. CDR3 residues: CSANRLAGGYNEQFF. The DNA for the CDR3 is TGCAGTGCCAATAGACTAGCGGGAGGCTACAATGAGCAGTTCTTC.

This clonotype has a single count. The chain links TRBV6-1 to TRBJ1-4; D not resolved. The CDR3 is 17 amino acids. CDR1 is MNHNS, CDR2 SASEGT, per germline. V lost 3 bases and J 8 bases, leaving 22 bases between the germline ends. This CDR3 is CASSDPRERTTREKLFF. CDR3 coding DNA: TGTGCCAGCAGTGACCCTCGCGAGAGGACCACACGGGAAAAACTGTTTTTT.

The sample holds a few counts of this clonotype. This chain connects TRBV7-9 to TRBJ2-7; 13 bases line up with TRBD2. Germline trimming cut 6 bases from V and 7 bases from J; bases unmatched to any gene: 9. The germline V gene has CDR1 SEHNR and CDR2 FQNEAQ (reference sequence). There are 15 residues in the CDR3. The CDR3, as DNA: TGTGCCAGCAGTATAACTAGCGGGAGGGCAGGGGAGCAGTACTTC. As protein: CASSITSGRAGEQYF.

Worth noting for this clonotype: At one of its ends the junction is not consistent with the germline gene, which may arise from a read error. The rearrangement links TRBV11-3 to TRBJ2-5; D possibly corresponds to TRBD2 (6 bases). The J call could be wrong; TRBJ2-7 is a better fit for the DNA end. The CDR3 runs to 15 residues. Per germline, CDR1 SGHNT and CDR2 YENEEA. CDR3 in DNA: TGTGCCAGCGGCTCACGCGGGGAATTCTCCCACGAGCAGTACTTC. Its translation is CASGSRGEFSHEQYF.

This clonotype occurred once. The rearrangement uses TRBV7-2 and TRBJ2-3, with 8 bases aligning to TRBD2. The CDR3 spans 15 residues. The germline gives CDR1 SGHTA, CDR2 FQGNSA. The J segment lost 5 bases and the V segment lost 4 bases, leaving 8 bases of the junction unmatched. The CDR3 sequence is CASSSSGRRLDTQYF. The CDR3 DNA reads TGTGCCAGCAGCTCCAGCGGGAGACGGTTAGATACGCAGTATTTT.

This chain connects TRBV29-1 to TRBJ2-5, with TRBD1 matching 7 bases. V shed 6 bases and J 1 base; nucleotides not matched to a gene: 5. Germline assignment: CDR1 SQVTM and CDR2 ANQGSEA. This CDR3 contains 13 residues. CDR3 residues: CSVGTGAQETQYF. The CDR3, as DNA: TGCAGCGTAGGAACAGGGGCCCAAGAGACCCAGTACTTC.

This clonotype was counted a single time. V and J are TRBV28 and TRBJ2-5; 8 nucleotides match TRBD1. V shed 7 bases and J 5 bases; nucleotides not matched to a gene: 9. CDR3 length equals 14 residues. Germline V gene lookup returns CDR1 MDHEN and CDR2 SYDVKM. In DNA form, the CDR3 reads TGTGCCAGCACCGAGACAGGGGTGGTGGAGACCCAGTACTTC. It yields the protein CASTETGVVETQYF.

This chain uses TRBV25-1 with TRBJ2-7, with TRBD2 as a possible D gene (6 bases). Trimming took 2 bases from V and 7 from J, leaving 15 bases between them. CDR1 is MGHDK and CDR2 is SYGVNS in the germline V gene. The CDR3 covers 14 residues. The CDR3 loop is CASSEPRRLAEQYF. In nucleotides, the CDR3 is TGTGCCAGCAGTGAACCCCGAAGGCTAGCGGAGCAGTACTTC.

This chain links TRBV29-1 with TRBJ2-5; TRBD2 matches 7 bases. The V segment lost 6 bases and the J segment 4 bases; nucleotides outside the gene matches: 11. There are 14 residues in the CDR3. CDR1 and CDR2 from the germline V gene are SQVTM and ANQGSEA. CDR3 coding DNA: TGCAGCGTCCAGCGGGGTCTGGATGGAGAGACCCAGTACTTC. Amino acids: CSVQRGLDGETQYF.

This clonotype appeared a single time. DNA of the CDR3: TGTGCCAGCAGCTTAAGGTCCGGACTGACAGGGGACAATGAGCAGTTCTTC. Protein: CASSLRSGLTGDNEQFF. The chain links TRBV7-2 to TRBJ2-1, with TRBD1 matching 8 bases. Looked up from germline, CDR1 is SGHTA and CDR2 is FQGNSA. This CDR3 region has 17 residues. V was clipped by 2 bases and J by 5 bases; unmatched bases: 11. The entire variable domain, with the rest obtained from reference TRBV7-2 and TRBJ2-1, is as follows: GAGVSQSPSNKVTEKGKDVELRCDPISGHTALYWYRQSLGQGLEFLIYFQGNSAPDKSGLPSDRFSAERTGGSVSTLTIQRTQQEDSAVYLCASSLRSGLTGDNEQFFGPGTRLTVL.

A note on this clonotype: This may be a read error, as it is one base from a much larger clone. The chain employs TRBV28 and TRBJ2-6; D unresolved. V lost 8 bases and J lost 0, with 11 bases in between. The CDR3 is 15 amino acids. The germline V gene has CDR1 MDHEN and CDR2 SYDVKM. DNA for the CDR3: TGTGCCAGCGGTACTCAAGACTCTGGGGCCAACGTCCTGACTTTC. It yields the protein CASGTQDSGANVLTF.

The chain uses TRBV20-1 and TRBJ1-5; D ambiguous. The germline V gene has CDR1 DFQATT and CDR2 SNEGSKA (reference sequence). V was clipped by 3 bases and J by 0 bases, with 12 bases between them. The CDR3 is 15 residues long. This CDR3 reads CSARRWTYSNQPQHF. The CDR3 region has the DNA TGCAGTGCTAGGAGGTGGACTTATAGCAATCAGCCCCAGCATTTT.

The rearrangement links TRBV4-3 to TRBJ2-5; TRBD1 might be the D (6 bases). V dropped 3 bases and J dropped 2 bases, with 10 bases sitting between them. The length of the CDR3 is 14 residues. Germline loops: CDR1 LGHNA, CDR2 YSLEER. CDR3 region: CASSHTDRQETQYF. In DNA, the CDR3 is TGCGCCAGCAGCCACACGGACAGACAAGAGACCCAGTACTTC.